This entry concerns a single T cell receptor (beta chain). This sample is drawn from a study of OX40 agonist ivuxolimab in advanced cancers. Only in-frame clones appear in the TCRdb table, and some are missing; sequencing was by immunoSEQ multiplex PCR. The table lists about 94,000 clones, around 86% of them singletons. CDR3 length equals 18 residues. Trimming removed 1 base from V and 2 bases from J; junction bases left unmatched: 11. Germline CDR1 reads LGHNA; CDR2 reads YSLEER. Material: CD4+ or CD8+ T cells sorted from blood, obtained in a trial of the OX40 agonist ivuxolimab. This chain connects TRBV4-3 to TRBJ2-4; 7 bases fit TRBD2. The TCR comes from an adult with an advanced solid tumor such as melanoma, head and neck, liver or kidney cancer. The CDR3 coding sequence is TGCGCCAGCAGCCAAGGAGCGGGGTACGGTTTTACCAAAAACATTCAGTACTTC. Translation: CASSQGAGYGFTKNIQYF.